The following is a T cell receptor (beta chain) sequence with its context. Per the germline V gene, CDR1 is SGHNT and CDR2 is YYREEE (reference sequence). The CDR3 covers 15 residues. V lost 1 base to trimming and J lost 2 bases, with 11 bases between them. Per the original methods: Reference gene primer amplification gave estimated nucleated cell counts. Profiling relied on immunoSEQ multiplex PCR, and the TCRdb table lists in-frame clones only, not all of them. For V, J and clone size, that table is used; D and trimming come from the DNA. The sample has 280,000 or so clones; roughly 86% are singletons. The sample belongs to a study of blood T cell repertoires in COVID-19.

The source is a man younger than 35 with active or convalescent COVID-19. Sequences were obtained from peripheral blood. The chain carries TRBV5-4 and TRBJ2-3; perhaps TRBD2 as D (5 bases). The chain's CDR3 is CASSLRGGLTDTQYF. The CDR3, as DNA: TGTGCCAGCAGCTTGAGAGGAGGCCTCACAGATACGCAGTATTTT.